This TCR beta chain was documented in a study of T cell responses to AZD1222 COVID-19 vaccine (dated by TCRdb to the early 2020s). About the full investigation: TCR sequencing covered roughly 230 trial participants: 207 given two doses of AZD1222 and about 26 given two doses of MenACWY control vaccine. Trial participants were enrolled into age subgroups of 18-55, 56-69 and 70-plus years, which contained approximately 150, 28 and 58 TCR-sequenced participants, respectively.

Details on this clone: The specificity of this receptor is unknown. Per-nucleotide qualities are absent, and no much larger clonotype sits a single base away.

What the authors observed across the whole study: Because no day 14 peak-response samples were available, repertoires were characterized only after the peak T cell response. A significant rise in spike-specific TCR breadth and depth was observed after two AZD1222 doses relative to day 0 and relative to MenACWY recipients. The 56-69-year group was small, and its depth increase did not reach significance, likely because of low power. Epitopes outside the regions mutated in the B.1.351 and B.1.1.7 variants were reportedly recognized by nearly half of the unique spike-specific TCRs. Participants were mostly white British, with more females than males. The authors suggested clonal diversity may have been underestimated. Conclusions about previously exposed vaccinees are limited because only six or seven AZD1222 recipients were SARS-CoV-2 seropositive at baseline. The vaccine-associated CD4 TCRs covered the entire spike protein, and the dominant responses fell in regions 160-218 and 743-854.

Inclusive of the bounding cysteine and phenylalanine, the CDR3 is 14 residues long. Only the CDR3 portion is preserved as DNA: 42 bases, with reading frame beginning at the first base. The germline V gene sets CDR1 to MNHEY and CDR2 to SVGAGI. Trimming removed 5 bases from V and 0 bases from J, leaving 11 bases between the germline ends. The CDR3 regions of human TCRbeta chains were analyzed by immunosequencing. As for the authors' bioinformatics: TCRs in the repertoires were matched against a reference library of SARS-CoV-2-specific TCRs that had been generated with the MIRA antigen-specificity platform. Breadth was defined as the fraction of unique TCRs that were SARS-CoV-2-associated. Depth was defined as the fraction of total T cells that were SARS-CoV-2-associated. Using the MIRA data, each spike-specific TCR was assigned both to the spike region to which the TCR was reactive and to a CD4 or CD8 class. Log10-transformed breadth and depth values were compared by one-way ANOVA with Sidak's multiple comparisons tests. Here the immuneACCESS table is served through TCRdb, limited to in-frame sequences with V and J called. Missing clones are a known gap in these copies; in checked studies unresolved V genes cover under half, and the rest lacks a known reason. Clonal size and the V and J genes are those of that table, whereas D and trimming came from the DNA. A total of approximately 110,000 clones appear in this sample, approximately 92% of them only once. 44% of the sample rests with the top ten.

This specimen's time point label, interpreted: about 28 days (+/-7) after the second vaccine dose. AZD1222 recipients with second doses at about 4 weeks or about 12 weeks were pooled, because spike-specific TCR depth and breadth did not differ between schedules. Samples from vaccinated people were obtained from the UK trials COV001 and COV002, which included a single-blind randomized controlled phase 2/3 trial of AZD1222 (ChAdOx1 nCoV-19) in healthy adults. For TCRbeta chain sequencing, PBMC samples from trial participants were taken at day 0 and at day 28 after the second dose. Here the sequenced sample was peripheral blood, taken 28 days after the second AZD1222 dose. The V and J genes are TRBV6-5 and TRBJ2-7, with TRBD2 as a weak D call on 6 bases. This sequence was found in an adult who received the AZD1222 COVID-19 vaccine. The DNA sequence follows: TGTGCCAGCAGTCCGACTAGGAGCTCCTACGAGCAGTACTTC. Its protein reads: CASSPTRSSYEQYF.